This T cell receptor beta chain was obtained from a study of blood T cell repertoires in COVID-19. Study information: There were acute and convalescent COVID-19 samples, and they came from the United States, Italy and Spain.

Authors' data handling: Reference gene primer amplification gave estimated nucleated cell counts. Libraries were prepared by immunoSEQ multiplex PCR; TCRdb keeps only in-frame clonotypes and omits some of them. V and J calls and clone size are those listed in that table; D and trimming were worked out from the DNA. The sample contains about 190,000 clones, just under 85% of which appear only once. Input material: peripheral blood. The TCR was taken from a woman in her seventies with active or convalescent COVID-19.

The CDR3 nucleotides are TGTGCCAGCAGCCCCGGCGGGGTCGGGGTTGGCTACACCTTC. It is translated as CASSPGGVGVGYTF. The rearrangement links TRBV5-4 to TRBJ1-2; unclear D gene. The V end lost 4 bases, the J end lost 7 bases, and 17 bases lay between the germline ends. From germline, CDR1 is SGHNT and CDR2 YYREEE (reference sequence). This CDR3 is 14 amino acids long.